The rows below give T cell receptor beta chains drawn from one sample of a study of shared clonotypes between healthy human individuals. Profiled with immunoSEQ multiplex PCR; TCRdb holds only in-frame clones, not every one. The table includes some 2,100,000 clones, approximately 95% detected once. What was sequenced was naive CD4+ T cells sorted from blood. The receptors here all came from a man between 18 and 29 years old in good health. Each CDR3 is given with its conserved first and last residue. The D gene is left open where the match is weak. Clone sizes are given selectively: once, few, many, or a class where the clone is expanded.

>16|TRBV6-6|NA|TRBD1|TRBJ2-3
CASSRSGDRLPDTQYF
TGTGCCAGCAGTCGGTCCGGGGACAGGCTTCCAGATACGCAGTATTTT
>17|TRBV5-5|once|TRBD2|TRBJ2-5
CASSGGTSGSLQETQYF
TGTGCCAGCAGCGGCGGGACTAGCGGGAGTTTGCAAGAGACCCAGTACTTC
>12|TRBV25-1|NA|NA|TRBJ2-7
CASRDMAYEQYF
TGTGCCAGCCGGGACATGGCCTACGAGCAGTACTTC
>16|TRBV5-1|NA|TRBD1|TRBJ1-4
CASSLTGGSTNEKLFF
TGCGCCAGCAGCTTGACAGGGGGGTCAACTAATGAAAAACTGTTTTTT
>15|TRBV27|NA|NA|TRBJ1-5
CASSHQGNSNQPQHF
TGTGCCAGCAGTCACCAGGGGAATAGCAATCAGCCCCAGCATTTT
>16|TRBV5-1|NA|TRBD1|TRBJ2-2
CASSPEAGGGTGELFF
TGCGCCAGCAGCCCCGAGGCAGGGGGCGGCACCGGGGAGCTGTTTTTT
>17|TRBV18|NA|TRBD1|TRBJ2-2
CASSPDPTGANTGELFF
TGTGCCAGCTCACCAGACCCGACAGGGGCGAACACCGGGGAGCTGTTTTTT
>18|TRBV4-1|NA|TRBD1|TRBJ1-1
CASSHLPLTGGRSTEAFF
TGCGCCAGCAGCCATTTACCTTTGACAGGGGGTCGGAGCACTGAAGCTTTCTTT
>14|TRBV5-6|NA|NA|TRBJ2-3
CASSPGPSTDTQYF
TGTGCCAGCAGCCCGGGACCAAGCACAGATACGCAGTATTTT
>19|TRBV19|NA|NA|TRBJ1-2
CASSIASGTNVRANYGYTF
TGTGCCAGTAGTATAGCTTCCGGGACAAACGTGCGAGCTAACTATGGCTACACCTTC
>13|TRBV5-8|NA|NA|TRBJ1-5
CASSLMEDQPQHF
TGTGCCAGCAGCTTGATGGAAGACCAGCCCCAGCATTTT
>14|TRBV7-3|NA|TRBD1|TRBJ2-3
CASSLGQGADTQYF
TGTGCCAGCAGCTTAGGTCAGGGGGCGGATACGCAGTATTTT
>16|TRBV7-9|NA|TRBD2|TRBJ2-1
CASSLDSGGGHNEQFF
TGTGCCAGCAGCTTAGATTCTGGCGGGGGTCACAATGAGCAGTTCTTC
>12|TRBV2|NA|NA|TRBJ2-7
CASRGGGYEQYF
TGTGCCAGCAGGGGAGGGGGTTACGAGCAGTACTTC
>15|TRBV6-6|NA|TRBD1|TRBJ2-2
CASDDRERRTGELFF
TGTGCCAGCGATGACAGGGAAAGGAGGACCGGGGAGCTGTTTTTT
>15|TRBV7-2|NA|NA|TRBJ2-7
CASSPGGYGGNEQYF
TGTGCCAGCAGCCCTGGGGGTTACGGGGGCAACGAGCAGTACTTC
>15|TRBV5-1|NA|NA|TRBJ2-5
CASSLDPGRQETQYF
TGCGCCAGCAGCTTGGACCCAGGGAGGCAAGAGACCCAGTACTTC
>12|TRBV7-3|NA|NA|TRBJ2-7
CASSVPGHEQYF
TGTGCCAGCAGCGTTCCCGGCCACGAGCAGTACTTC
>18|TRBV5-4|NA|TRBD1|TRBJ1-4
CASSLGGTVPATNEKLFF
TGTGCCAGCAGCTTGGGGGGGACAGTCCCTGCAACTAATGAAAAACTGTTTTTT
>17|TRBV9|NA|TRBD2|TRBJ2-3
CASSASIAGGPKDTQYF
TGTGCCAGCAGCGCCAGTATAGCGGGGGGGCCGAAAGATACGCAGTATTTT
>16|TRBV6-1|NA|NA|TRBJ2-7
CASSDPYAGFRYEQYF
TGTGCCAGCAGTGATCCATATGCAGGCTTCCGTTACGAGCAGTACTTC
>15|TRBV2|NA|NA|TRBJ1-2
CASTPNTLGDNGYTF
TGTGCCAGCACCCCCAACACCCTTGGGGATAATGGCTACACCTTC
>12|TRBV5-1|NA|NA|TRBJ1-1
CASSADAAEAFF
TGCGCCAGCAGCGCAGATGCGGCTGAAGCTTTCTTT
>13|TRBV18|NA|NA|TRBJ1-2
CASSSPELSGYTF
TGTGCCAGCTCATCCCCGGAGCTGTCTGGCTACACCTTC
>15|TRBV7-2|NA|NA|TRBJ2-5
CASSLDTGDRGTQYF
TGTGCCAGCAGCTTGGATACAGGTGACCGAGGGACCCAGTACTTC
>15|TRBV4-1|once|TRBD1|TRBJ1-6
CASSAAEGANSPLHF
TGCGCCAGCAGCGCCGCGGAGGGGGCAAATTCACCCCTCCACTTT
>13|TRBV11-1|NA|NA|TRBJ1-4
CASSLATREKLFF
TGTGCCAGCAGCTTAGCCACCCGCGAAAAACTGTTTTTT
>13|TRBV2|NA|TRBD1|TRBJ1-2
CASSEREGAVYTF
TGTGCCAGCAGTGAAAGGGAGGGGGCGGTCTACACCTTC
>11|TRBV2|NA|NA|TRBJ2-2
CASRVWGELFF
TGTGCCAGCAGGGTTTGGGGGGAGCTGTTTTTT
>15|TRBV9|NA|NA|TRBJ1-3
CASSATTISGNTIYF
TGTGCCAGCAGCGCGACGACAATCTCTGGAAACACCATATATTTT
>15|TRBV14|NA|NA|TRBJ2-3
CASSQDSREADTQYF
TGTGCCAGCAGCCAAGATTCCCGAGAGGCGGATACGCAGTATTTT
>16|TRBV4-1|NA|NA|TRBJ2-3
CASSQVVRLVTDTQYF
TGCGCCAGCAGCCAAGTAGTGAGACTAGTAACAGATACGCAGTATTTT
>14|TRBV30|NA|TRBD1|TRBJ1-4
CAWSRGQTNEKLFF
TGTGCCTGGAGCAGGGGGCAGACTAATGAAAAACTGTTTTTT
>16|TRBV6-5|NA|NA|TRBJ1-1
CASSFSVGRMNTEAFF
TGTGCCAGCAGTTTTTCGGTTGGACGGATGAACACTGAAGCTTTCTTT
>16|TRBV7-9|NA|TRBD2|TRBJ2-3
CASSSGGGALADTQYF
TGTGCCAGCAGCTCCGGCGGGGGGGCATTGGCAGATACGCAGTATTTT
>14|TRBV6-6|once|NA|TRBJ1-3
CASSPRAFGNTIYF
TGTGCCAGCAGTCCCCGGGCCTTTGGAAACACCATATATTTT
>15|TRBV6-6|NA|NA|TRBJ2-7
CASRLDRGTRYEQYF
TGTGCCAGCAGACTAGACAGAGGTACCCGGTACGAGCAGTACTTC
>13|TRBV6-5|NA|NA|TRBJ2-1
CASSSPSWDEQFF
TGTGCCAGCAGTTCCCCAAGCTGGGATGAGCAGTTCTTC
>14|TRBV19|NA|NA|TRBJ2-2
CASSTQVNTGELFF
TGTGCCAGTAGTACACAGGTGAACACCGGGGAGCTGTTTTTT
>15|TRBV6-1|NA|TRBD1|TRBJ1-6
CASIAPRGNNSPLHF
TGTGCCAGCATTGCTCCCAGGGGGAATAATTCACCCCTCCACTTT
>16|TRBV6-6|NA|TRBD2|TRBJ2-1
CASSSLAGALYNEQFF
TGTGCCAGCAGTTCCCTAGCGGGAGCTTTGTACAATGAGCAGTTCTTC
>13|TRBV18|NA|NA|TRBJ1-1
CASSSAVNTEAFF
TGTGCCAGCTCCTCCGCCGTGAACACTGAAGCTTTCTTT
>15|TRBV6-6|NA|TRBD1|TRBJ1-2
CASSSGQGVSYGYTF
TGTGCCAGCAGCAGCGGACAGGGGGTGAGCTATGGCTACACCTTC
>13|TRBV7-3|once|NA|TRBJ2-2
CASSLSAGGELFF
TGTGCCAGCAGCTTAAGCGCGGGCGGGGAGCTGTTTTTT
>13|TRBV2|NA|NA|TRBJ2-7
CASSEGGLGEQYF
TGTGCCAGCAGTGAAGGGGGCCTGGGGGAGCAGTACTTC
>14|TRBV10-3|NA|TRBD1|TRBJ2-7
CAIREDRASYEQYF
TGTGCCATCAGGGAGGACAGGGCCTCCTACGAGCAGTACTTC
>13|TRBV19|NA|TRBD1|TRBJ2-7
CASSDRGRIEQYF
TGTGCCAGTAGCGACAGGGGCCGGATCGAGCAGTACTTC
>15|TRBV5-1|NA|NA|TRBJ2-5
CASSLRQAEGETQYF
TGCGCCAGCAGCTTGCGTCAGGCGGAAGGGGAGACCCAGTACTTC
>14|TRBV5-1|few|NA|TRBJ1-1
CASSLDRPNTEAFF
TGCGCCAGCAGCTTGGACAGGCCGAACACTGAAGCTTTCTTT
>17|TRBV5-1|once|TRBD1|TRBJ2-2
CASSGSGGYPGSGELFF
TGCGCCAGCAGCGGGTCAGGGGGCTATCCGGGGTCCGGGGAGCTGTTTTTT
>13|TRBV2|NA|NA|TRBJ1-6
CASNRDPNSPLHF
TGTGCCAGCAACCGGGACCCAAATTCACCCCTCCACTTT
>14|TRBV7-2|NA|NA|TRBJ1-2
CASSLGRRDYGYTF
TGTGCCAGCAGCTTGGGGAGACGCGACTATGGCTACACCTTC
>12|TRBV5-6|NA|NA|TRBJ2-7
CASSQNLREQYF
TGTGCCAGCAGCCAGAACCTTAGGGAGCAGTACTTC